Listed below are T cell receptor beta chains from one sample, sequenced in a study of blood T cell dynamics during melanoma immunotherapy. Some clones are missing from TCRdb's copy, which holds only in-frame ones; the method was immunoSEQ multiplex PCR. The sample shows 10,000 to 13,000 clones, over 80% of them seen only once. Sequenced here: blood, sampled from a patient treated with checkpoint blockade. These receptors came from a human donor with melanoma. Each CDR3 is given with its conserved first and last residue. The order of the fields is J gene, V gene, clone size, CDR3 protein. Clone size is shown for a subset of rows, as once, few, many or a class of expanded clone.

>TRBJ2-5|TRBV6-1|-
CASRKQGGRETQYF
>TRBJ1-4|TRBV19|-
CASKWAGEAATNEKLFF
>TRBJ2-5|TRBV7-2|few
CASSLDPEEETQYF
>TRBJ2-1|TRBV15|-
CATSGTTNNEQFF
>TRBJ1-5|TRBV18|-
CASSPDPLRPQHF
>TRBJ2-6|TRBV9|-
CASSQTGTTGANVLTF
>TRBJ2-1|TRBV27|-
CASSLSRLAGPRSAQYEQFF
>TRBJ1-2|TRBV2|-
CASSEAGGRSLYGYTF
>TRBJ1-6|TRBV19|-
CASAWRGDNSPLHF
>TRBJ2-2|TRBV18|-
CASSEGQGATGELFF
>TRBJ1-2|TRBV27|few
CASRRTGGGGSYGYTF
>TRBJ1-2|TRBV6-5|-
CASRKAQAGGYTF
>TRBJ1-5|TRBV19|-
CASSIPNGPPQHF
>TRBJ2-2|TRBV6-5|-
CASSQAGGPSGELFF
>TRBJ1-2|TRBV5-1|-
CASSLQGGNYGYTF
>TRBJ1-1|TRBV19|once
CASSLEGARTEAFF
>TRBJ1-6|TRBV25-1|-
CASSETTGLPPHF
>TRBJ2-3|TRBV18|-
CASSPAGHTDTQYF
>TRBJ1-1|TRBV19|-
CASRNRGRGTEAFF
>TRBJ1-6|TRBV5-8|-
CASSLAGDNSPLHF
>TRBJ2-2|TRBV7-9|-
CASSLATVNTGELFF
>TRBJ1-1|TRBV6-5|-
CASSGDTSNTEAFF
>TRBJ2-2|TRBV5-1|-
CASSFTGSEAGELFF
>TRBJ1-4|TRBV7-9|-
CASSKGQQNGKLFF
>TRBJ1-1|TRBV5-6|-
CASSFDSNTEAFF
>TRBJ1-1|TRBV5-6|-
CASSLPAGRGNTEAFF